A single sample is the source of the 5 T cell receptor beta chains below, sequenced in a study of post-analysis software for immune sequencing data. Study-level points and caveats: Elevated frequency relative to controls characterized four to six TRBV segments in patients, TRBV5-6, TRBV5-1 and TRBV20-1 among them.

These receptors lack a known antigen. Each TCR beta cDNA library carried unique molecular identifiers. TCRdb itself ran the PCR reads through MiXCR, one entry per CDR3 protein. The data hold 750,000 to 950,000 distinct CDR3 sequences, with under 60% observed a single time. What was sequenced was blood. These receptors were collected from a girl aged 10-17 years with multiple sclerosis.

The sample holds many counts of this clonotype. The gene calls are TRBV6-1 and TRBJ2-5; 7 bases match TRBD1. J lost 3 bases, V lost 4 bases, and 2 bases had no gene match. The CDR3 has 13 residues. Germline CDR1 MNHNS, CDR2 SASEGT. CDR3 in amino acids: CASSVDREETQYF. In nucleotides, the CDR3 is TGTGCCAGCAGTGTCGACAGGGAAGAGACCCAGTACTTC.

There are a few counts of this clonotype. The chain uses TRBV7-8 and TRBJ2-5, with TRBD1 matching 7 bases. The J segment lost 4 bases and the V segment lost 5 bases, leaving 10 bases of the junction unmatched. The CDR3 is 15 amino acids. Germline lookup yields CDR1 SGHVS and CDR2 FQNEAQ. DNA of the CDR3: TGTGCCAGCAGCCCCGAACGGGACAGCCGAGAGACCCAGTACTTC. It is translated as CASSPERDSRETQYF.

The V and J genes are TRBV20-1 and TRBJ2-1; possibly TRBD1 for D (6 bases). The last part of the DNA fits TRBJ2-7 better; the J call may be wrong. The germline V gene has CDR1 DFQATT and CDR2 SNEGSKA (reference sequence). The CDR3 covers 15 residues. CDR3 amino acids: CSAPRGRSSYNEQYF. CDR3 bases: TGCAGTGCCCCCAGGGGCCGGAGCTCCTACAATGAGCAGTACTTC.

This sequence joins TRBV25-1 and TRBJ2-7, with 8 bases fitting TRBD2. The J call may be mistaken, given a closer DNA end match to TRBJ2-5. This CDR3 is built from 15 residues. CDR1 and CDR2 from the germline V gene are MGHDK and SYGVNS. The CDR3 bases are TGTGCCAGCAGTGTCTTCGCGGGAGGACAAGAGACCCAGTACTTC. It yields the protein CASSVFAGGQETQYF.

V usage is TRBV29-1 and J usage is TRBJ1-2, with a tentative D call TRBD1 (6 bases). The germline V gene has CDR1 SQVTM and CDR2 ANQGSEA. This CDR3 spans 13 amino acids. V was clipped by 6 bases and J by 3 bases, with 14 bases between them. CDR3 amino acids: CSVTPQGDYGYTF. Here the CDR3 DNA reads TGCAGCGTGACCCCACAGGGCGACTATGGCTACACCTTC.